These 3 T cell receptor beta chains were sequenced from one sample in a study of blood T cell repertoires in COVID-19. Sequencing used immunoSEQ multiplex PCR; TCRdb keeps in-frame clones, though not all of them. The sample lists 110,000 or so clones; about 88% were seen once. The sample consisted of peripheral blood. The receptor source for this set is a man aged 35 to 55 with acute or convalescent COVID-19.

The chain's CDR3 is CASSERTGVEAFF. The CDR3 coding sequence is TGTGCCAGCAGCGAGAGGACAGGGGTTGAAGCTTTCTTT. The chain links TRBV2 to TRBJ1-1, with TRBD1 identical over 9 bases. V was clipped by 6 bases and J by 7 bases; unmatched bases: 6. This CDR3 is built from 13 residues. Germline V CDR1 and CDR2: SNHLY, FYNNEI.

This chain links TRBV10-3 with TRBJ1-5; D is unclear. This CDR3 comprises 14 residues. Germline CDR1 is ENHRY and CDR2 is SYGVKD. Trimming cost V 2 bases and J 4 bases, with 9 bases left between them. In DNA, the CDR3 is TGTGCCATCAGTGAGAACAGAGATAATCAGCCCCAGCATTTT. It translates to CAISENRDNQPQHF.

The rearrangement joins TRBV20-1 to TRBJ1-3; D is undetermined. V gave up 3 bases and J gave up 7 bases, with 10 bases separating them. The CDR3 is 12 residues long. Germline V lookup: CDR1 DFQATT, CDR2 SNEGSKA (reference sequence). The CDR3 region is CSASAGFNTIYF. CDR3 DNA sequence: TGCAGTGCTAGTGCGGGATTTAACACCATATATTTT.